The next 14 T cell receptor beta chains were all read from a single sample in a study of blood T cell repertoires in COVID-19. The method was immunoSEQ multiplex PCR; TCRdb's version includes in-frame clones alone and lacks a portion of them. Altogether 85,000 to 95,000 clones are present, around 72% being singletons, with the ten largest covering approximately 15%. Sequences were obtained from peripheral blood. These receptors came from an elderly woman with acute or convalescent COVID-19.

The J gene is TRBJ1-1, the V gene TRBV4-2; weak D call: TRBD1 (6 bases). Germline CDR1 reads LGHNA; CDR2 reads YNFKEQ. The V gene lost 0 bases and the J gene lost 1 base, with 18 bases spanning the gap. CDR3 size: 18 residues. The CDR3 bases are TGTGCCAGCAGCCAAGAGAGGGCACACAGGGCAGAGAACACTGAAGCTTTCTTT. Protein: CASSQERAHRAENTEAFF.

DNA of the CDR3: TGTGCCAGCAGCCAACGAGGATCCGGAAACACCATATATTTT. Translating gives CASSQRGSGNTIYF. The J gene is TRBJ1-3, the V gene TRBV4-2; D unresolved. The CDR3 loop spans 14 amino acids. V lost 2 bases, J lost 4 bases, and 9 bases lay in between. Germline assignment: CDR1 LGHNA and CDR2 YNFKEQ.

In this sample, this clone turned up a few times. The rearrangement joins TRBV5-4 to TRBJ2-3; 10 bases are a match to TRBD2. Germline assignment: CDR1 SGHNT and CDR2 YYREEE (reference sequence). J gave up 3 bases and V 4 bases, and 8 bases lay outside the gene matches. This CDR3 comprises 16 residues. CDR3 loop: CASSPAAGGRTDTQYF. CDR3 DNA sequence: TGTGCCAGCAGCCCGGCAGCGGGGGGGCGGACAGATACGCAGTATTTT. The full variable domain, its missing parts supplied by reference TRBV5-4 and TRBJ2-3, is ETGVTQSPTHLIKTRGQQVTLRCSSQSGHNTVSWYQQALGQGPQFIFQYYREEENGRGNFPPRFSGLQFPNYSSELNVNALELDDSALYLCASSPAAGGRTDTQYFGPGTRLTVL.

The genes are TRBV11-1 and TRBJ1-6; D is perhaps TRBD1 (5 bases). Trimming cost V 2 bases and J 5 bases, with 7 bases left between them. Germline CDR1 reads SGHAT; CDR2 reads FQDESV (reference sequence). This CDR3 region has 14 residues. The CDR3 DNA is TGTGCCAGCAGCTTACAGGGAAATAATTCACCCCTCCACTTT. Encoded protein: CASSLQGNNSPLHF.

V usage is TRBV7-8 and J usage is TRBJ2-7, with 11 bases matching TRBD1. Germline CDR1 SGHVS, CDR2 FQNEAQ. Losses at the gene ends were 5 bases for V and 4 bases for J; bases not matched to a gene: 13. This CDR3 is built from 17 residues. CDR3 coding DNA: TGTGCCAGCAGCATCCTCCCGGGGGGACAGGGGGAGTACGAGCAGTACTTC. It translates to CASSILPGGQGEYEQYF.

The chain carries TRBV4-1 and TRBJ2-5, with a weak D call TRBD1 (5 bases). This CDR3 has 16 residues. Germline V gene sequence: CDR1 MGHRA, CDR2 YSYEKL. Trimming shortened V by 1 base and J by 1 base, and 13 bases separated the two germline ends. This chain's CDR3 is CASSQGIGRAQETQYF. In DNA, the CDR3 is TGCGCCAGCAGCCAAGGGATTGGCAGGGCCCAAGAGACCCAGTACTTC.

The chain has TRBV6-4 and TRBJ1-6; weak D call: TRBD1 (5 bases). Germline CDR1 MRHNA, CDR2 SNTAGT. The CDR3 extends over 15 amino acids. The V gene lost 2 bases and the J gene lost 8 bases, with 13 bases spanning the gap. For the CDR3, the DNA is TGTGCCAGCAGTGACATTGGGGCAGCGCATTCACCCCTCCACTTT. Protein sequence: CASSDIGAAHSPLHF.

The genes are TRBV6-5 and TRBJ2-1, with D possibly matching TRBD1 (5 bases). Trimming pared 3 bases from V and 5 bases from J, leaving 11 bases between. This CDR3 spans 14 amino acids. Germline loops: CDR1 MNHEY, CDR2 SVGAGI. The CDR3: CASSYQGGDNEQFF. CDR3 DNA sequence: TGTGCCAGCAGTTATCAGGGTGGAGACAATGAGCAGTTCTTC.

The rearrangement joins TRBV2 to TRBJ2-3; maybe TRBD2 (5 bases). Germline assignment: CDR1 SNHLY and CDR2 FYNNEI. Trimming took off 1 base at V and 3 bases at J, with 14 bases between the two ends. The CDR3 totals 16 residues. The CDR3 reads CASSEGRAGGTDTQYF. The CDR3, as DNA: TGTGCCAGCAGTGAAGGTCGGGCCGGAGGAACAGATACGCAGTATTTT.

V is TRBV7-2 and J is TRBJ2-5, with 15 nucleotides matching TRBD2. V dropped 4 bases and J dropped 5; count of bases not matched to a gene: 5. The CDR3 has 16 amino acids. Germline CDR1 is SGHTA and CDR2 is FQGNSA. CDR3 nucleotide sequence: TGTGCCAGCAGCTCTGGACTAGCGGGGGGGCGGGAGACCCAGTACTTC. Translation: CASSSGLAGGRETQYF.

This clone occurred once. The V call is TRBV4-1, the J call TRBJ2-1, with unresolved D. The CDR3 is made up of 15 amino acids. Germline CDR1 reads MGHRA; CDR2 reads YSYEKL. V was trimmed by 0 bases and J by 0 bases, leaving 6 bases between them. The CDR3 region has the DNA TGCGCCAGCAGCCAAGAATGGAGCTCCTACAATGAGCAGTTCTTC. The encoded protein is CASSQEWSSYNEQFF.

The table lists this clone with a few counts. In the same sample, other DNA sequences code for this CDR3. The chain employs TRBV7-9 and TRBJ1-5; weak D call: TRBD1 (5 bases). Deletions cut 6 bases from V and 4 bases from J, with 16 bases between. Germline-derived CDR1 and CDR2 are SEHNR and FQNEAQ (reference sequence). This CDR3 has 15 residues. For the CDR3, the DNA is TGTGCCAGCAGTCTAGCGTCGGGGACGAATCAGCCCCAGCATTTT. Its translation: CASSLASGTNQPQHF.

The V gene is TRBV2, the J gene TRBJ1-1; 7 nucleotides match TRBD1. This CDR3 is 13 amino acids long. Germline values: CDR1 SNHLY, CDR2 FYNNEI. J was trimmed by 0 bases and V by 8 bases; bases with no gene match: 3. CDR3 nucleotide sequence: TGTGCCAGCGGGGGACAGCTGAACACTGAAGCTTTCTTT. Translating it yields CASGGQLNTEAFF.

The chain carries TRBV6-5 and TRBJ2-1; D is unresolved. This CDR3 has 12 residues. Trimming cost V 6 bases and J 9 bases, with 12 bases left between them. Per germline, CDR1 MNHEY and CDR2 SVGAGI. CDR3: CASRRSVAEQFF. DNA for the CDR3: TGTGCCAGCAGGAGATCAGTAGCTGAGCAGTTCTTC.